What follows are 6 T cell receptor beta chains derived from one specimen sequenced in a study of blood T cell repertoires in COVID-19. Libraries were prepared by immunoSEQ multiplex PCR; TCRdb keeps only in-frame clonotypes and omits some of them. The table has around 220,000 clones, around 88% seen once. The sample taken for sequencing was peripheral blood. These receptor sequences come from a man aged 18 to 29 with active or convalescent COVID-19.

This chain uses TRBV18 with TRBJ2-7; 11 positions agree with TRBD2. The germline CDR1 and CDR2 sequences are KGHSH and LQKENI. Trimming cost V 6 bases and J 3 bases; bases outside gene matches: 4. CDR3 size: 14 residues. CDR3 bases: TGTGCCAGCTCTATACTAGCGGGAGACTACGAGCAGTACTTC. Amino acids: CASSILAGDYEQYF. Combining the CDR3 with reference TRBV18 and TRBJ2-7 gives the whole variable domain NAGVMQNPRHLVRRRGQEARLRCSPMKGHSHVYWYRQLPEEGLKFMVYLQKENIIDESGMPKERFSAEFPKEGPSILRIQQVVRGDSAAYFCASSILAGDYEQYFGPGTRLTVT.

V usage is TRBV27 and J usage is TRBJ2-7, with D possibly TRBD1 on 6 matching bases. Germline CDR1 is MNHEY and CDR2 is SMNVEV (reference sequence). Trimming removed 5 bases from V and 3 bases from J, with 8 bases in between. The length of the CDR3 is 12 residues. CDR3 in DNA: TGTGCCAGCAGTCAAGGGGGCTACGAGCAGTACTTC. Translated: CASSQGGYEQYF.

V usage is TRBV11-2 and J usage is TRBJ2-5; D is ambiguous. CDR3 size: 12 residues. Germline V lookup: CDR1 SGHAT, CDR2 FQNNGV. Trimming took off 2 bases at V and 8 bases at J, with 9 bases between the two ends. CDR3 in amino acids: CASSLPLGTQYF. CDR3 nucleotide sequence: TGTGCCAGCAGCTTACCCCTAGGTACCCAGTACTTC.

The sample holds one count of this clone. V usage is TRBV6-1 and J usage is TRBJ1-5; 7 bases match TRBD1. V dropped 2 bases and J dropped 1; count of bases not matched to a gene: 5. The CDR3 has 16 amino acids. CDR1 MNHNS and CDR2 SASEGT come from the germline V gene. CDR3 nucleotide sequence: TGTGCCAGCAGTGAACGACAGGGCGGCAGCAATCAGCCCCAGCATTTT. Protein sequence: CASSERQGGSNQPQHF.

The chain has TRBV6-5 and TRBJ2-1; perhaps TRBD1 as D (5 bases). CDR3 length: 15 amino acids. Trimming left V 0 bases short and J 4 bases short, with 10 bases between. Germline V gives CDR1 MNHEY, CDR2 SVGAGI. In DNA, the CDR3 is TGTGCCAGCAGTTACTCGACGAGACAGTACAATGAGCAGTTCTTC. Translating gives CASSYSTRQYNEQFF.

The chain joins TRBV30 to TRBJ1-2, with 8 bases lining up with TRBD1. Per germline, CDR1 GTSNPN and CDR2 SVGIG (reference sequence). The CDR3 runs 13 residues. The chain's CDR3 is CASSADREYGYTF. The CDR3 DNA sequence: TGTGCTTCAAGCGCGGACAGGGAATATGGCTACACCTTC.